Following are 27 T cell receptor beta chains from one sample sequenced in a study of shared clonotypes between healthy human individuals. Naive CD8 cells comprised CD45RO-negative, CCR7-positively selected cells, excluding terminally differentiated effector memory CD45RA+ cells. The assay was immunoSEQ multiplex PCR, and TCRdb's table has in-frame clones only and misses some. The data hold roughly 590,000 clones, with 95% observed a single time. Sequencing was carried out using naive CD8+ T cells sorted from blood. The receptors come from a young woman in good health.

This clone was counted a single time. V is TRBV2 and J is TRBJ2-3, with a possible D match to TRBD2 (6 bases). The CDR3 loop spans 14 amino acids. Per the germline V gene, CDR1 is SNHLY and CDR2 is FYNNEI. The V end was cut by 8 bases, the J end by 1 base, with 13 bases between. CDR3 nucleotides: TGTGCCAGCGGAGGGACGGGGGGCACAGATACGCAGTATTTT. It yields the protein CASGGTGGTDTQYF.

This chain's CDR3 is CASSFSGRSSGANVLTF. DNA of the CDR3: TGTGCCAGCAGTTTCTCCGGGAGATCCTCTGGGGCCAACGTCCTGACTTTC. The rearrangement uses TRBV27 and TRBJ2-6; a possible D gene is TRBD2 (6 bases). The germline V gene has CDR1 MNHEY and CDR2 SMNVEV (reference sequence). This CDR3 has 17 residues. V gave up 3 bases and J gave up 0 bases, with 12 bases separating them.

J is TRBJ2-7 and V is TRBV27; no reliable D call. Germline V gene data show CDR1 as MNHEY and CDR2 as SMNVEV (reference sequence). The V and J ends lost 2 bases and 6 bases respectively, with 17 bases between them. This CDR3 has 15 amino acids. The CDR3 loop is CASSLAMDGFFEQYF. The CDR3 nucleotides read TGTGCCAGCAGTTTAGCAATGGACGGGTTTTTCGAGCAGTACTTC.

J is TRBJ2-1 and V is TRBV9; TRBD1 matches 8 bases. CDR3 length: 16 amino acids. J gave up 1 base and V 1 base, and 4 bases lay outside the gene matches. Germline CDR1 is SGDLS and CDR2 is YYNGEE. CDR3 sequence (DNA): TGTGCCAGCAGCGTATCCGGGACAGGATCCTACAATGAGCAGTTCTTC. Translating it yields CASSVSGTGSYNEQFF. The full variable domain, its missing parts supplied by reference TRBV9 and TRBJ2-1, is DSGVTQTPKHLITATGQRVTLRCSPRSGDLSVYWYQQSLDQGLQFLIQYYNGEERAKGNILERFSAQQFPDLHSELNLSSLELGDSALYFCASSVSGTGSYNEQFFGPGTRLTVL.

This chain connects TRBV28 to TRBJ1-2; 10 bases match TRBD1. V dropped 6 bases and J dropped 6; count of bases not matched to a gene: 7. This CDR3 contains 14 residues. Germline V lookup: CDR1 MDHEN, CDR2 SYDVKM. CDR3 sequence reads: CASRKTGGGDGYTF. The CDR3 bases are TGTGCCAGCAGGAAGACAGGGGGCGGCGATGGCTACACCTTC.

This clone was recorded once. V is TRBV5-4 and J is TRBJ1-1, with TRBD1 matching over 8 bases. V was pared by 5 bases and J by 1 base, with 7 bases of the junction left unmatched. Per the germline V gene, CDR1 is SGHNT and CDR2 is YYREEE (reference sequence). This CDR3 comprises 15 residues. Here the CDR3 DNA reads TGTGCCAGCAGGGACACCGGGACAGGGAACACTGAAGCTTTCTTT. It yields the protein CASRDTGTGNTEAFF.

CDR3 in amino acids: CASSVGSAISSYNEQFF. Here the CDR3 DNA reads TGTGCCAGCAGCGTAGGGTCTGCGATTAGCTCCTACAATGAGCAGTTCTTC. The chain couples TRBV9 to TRBJ2-1; D unresolved. V dropped 0 bases and J dropped 0 bases, with 13 bases sitting between them. The CDR3 covers 17 residues. Germline V lookup: CDR1 SGDLS, CDR2 YYNGEE.

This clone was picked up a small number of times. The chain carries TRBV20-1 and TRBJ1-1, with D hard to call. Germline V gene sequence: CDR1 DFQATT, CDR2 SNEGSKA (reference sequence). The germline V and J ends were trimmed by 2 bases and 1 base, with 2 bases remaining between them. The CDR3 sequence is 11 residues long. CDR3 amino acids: CSARQNTEAFF. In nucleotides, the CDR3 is TGCAGTGCTAGACAGAACACTGAAGCTTTCTTT.

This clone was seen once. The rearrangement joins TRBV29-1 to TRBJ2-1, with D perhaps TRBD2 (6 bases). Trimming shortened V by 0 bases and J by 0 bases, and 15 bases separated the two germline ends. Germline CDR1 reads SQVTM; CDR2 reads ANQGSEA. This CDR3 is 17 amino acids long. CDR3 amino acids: CSVEDVVGRNSYNEQFF. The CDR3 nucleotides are TGCAGCGTTGAAGACGTCGTAGGGAGGAACTCCTACAATGAGCAGTTCTTC.

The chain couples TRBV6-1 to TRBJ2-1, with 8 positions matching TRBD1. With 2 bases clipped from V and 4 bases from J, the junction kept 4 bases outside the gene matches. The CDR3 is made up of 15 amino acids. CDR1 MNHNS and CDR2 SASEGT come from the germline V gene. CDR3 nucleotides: TGTGCCAGCAGTGAATCTGGACAGGGATACAATGAGCAGTTCTTC. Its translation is CASSESGQGYNEQFF.

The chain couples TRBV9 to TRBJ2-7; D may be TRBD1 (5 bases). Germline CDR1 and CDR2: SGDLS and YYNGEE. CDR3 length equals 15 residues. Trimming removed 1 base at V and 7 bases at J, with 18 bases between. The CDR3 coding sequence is TGTGCCAGCAGCGTAAGTTGGGGCGCGCAGTTGGAGCAGTACTTC. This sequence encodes CASSVSWGAQLEQYF.

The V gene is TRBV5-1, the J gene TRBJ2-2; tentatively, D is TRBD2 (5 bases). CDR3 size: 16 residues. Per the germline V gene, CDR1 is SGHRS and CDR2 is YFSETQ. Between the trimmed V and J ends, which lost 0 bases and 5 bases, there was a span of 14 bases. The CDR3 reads CASSLAGVLGTGELFF. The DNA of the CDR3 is TGCGCCAGCAGCTTGGCCGGGGTCTTGGGAACCGGGGAGCTGTTTTTT.

The CDR3 region is CASSLAGDTDTQYF. DNA for the CDR3: TGTGCCAGCAGCTTAGCAGGGGACACAGATACGCAGTATTTT. The V gene is TRBV7-9, the J gene TRBJ2-3; D is perhaps TRBD1 (5 bases). The V and J ends lost 0 bases and 2 bases respectively, with 6 bases between them. The germline V gene encodes CDR1 SEHNR and CDR2 FQNEAQ (reference sequence). CDR3 size: 14 residues.

The CDR3 here is CASNLNGWQRETQYF. The CDR3 region has the DNA TGCGCCAGCAACTTAAACGGTTGGCAGAGAGAGACCCAGTACTTC. V usage is TRBV10-2 and J usage is TRBJ2-5; D is unresolved. The CDR3 contains 15 residues. V shed 7 bases and J shed 4 bases, with 19 bases lying between them. Germline values: CDR1 WSHSY, CDR2 SAAADI.

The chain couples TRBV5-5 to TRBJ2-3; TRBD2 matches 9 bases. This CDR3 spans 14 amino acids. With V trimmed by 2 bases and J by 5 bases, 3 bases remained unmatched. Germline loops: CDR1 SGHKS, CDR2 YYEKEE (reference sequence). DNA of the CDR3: TGTGCCAGCAGCTTACTGCGGGGGGGAGATACGCAGTATTTT. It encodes CASSLLRGGDTQYF.

The CDR3 DNA is TGTGCCAGCAGCTTCGCTGAGGGGGACACTGAAGCTTTCTTT. Amino acid sequence: CASSFAEGDTEAFF. The chain uses TRBV7-9 and TRBJ1-1; D may be TRBD1 (6 bases). Germline values: CDR1 SEHNR, CDR2 FQNEAQ (reference sequence). V lost 3 bases and J 3 bases, leaving 11 bases between the germline ends. This CDR3 is built from 14 residues.

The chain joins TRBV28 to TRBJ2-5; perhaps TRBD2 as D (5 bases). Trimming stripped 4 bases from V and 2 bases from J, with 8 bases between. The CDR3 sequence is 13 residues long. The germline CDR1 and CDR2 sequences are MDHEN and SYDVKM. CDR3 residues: CASSSGIQETQYF. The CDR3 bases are TGTGCCAGCAGTTCCGGGATTCAAGAGACCCAGTACTTC.

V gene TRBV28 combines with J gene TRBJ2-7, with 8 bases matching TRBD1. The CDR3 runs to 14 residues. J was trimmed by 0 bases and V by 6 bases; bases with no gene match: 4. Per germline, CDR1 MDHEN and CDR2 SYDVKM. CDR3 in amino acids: CASSGTGDSYEQYF. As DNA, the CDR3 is TGTGCCAGCAGCGGGACAGGAGACTCCTACGAGCAGTACTTC. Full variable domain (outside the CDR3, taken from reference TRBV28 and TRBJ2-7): DVKVTQSSRYLVKRTGEKVFLECVQDMDHENMFWYRQDPGLGLRLIYFSYDVKMKEKGDIPEGYSVSREKKERFSLILESASTNQTSMYLCASSGTGDSYEQYFGPGTRLTVT.

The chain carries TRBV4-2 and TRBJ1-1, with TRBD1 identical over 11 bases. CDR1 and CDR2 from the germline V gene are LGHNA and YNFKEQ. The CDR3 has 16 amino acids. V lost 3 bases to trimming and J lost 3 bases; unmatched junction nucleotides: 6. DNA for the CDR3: TGTGCCAGCAGCCAGTCGGACAGGGGGCTTTACACTGAAGCTTTCTTT. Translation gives CASSQSDRGLYTEAFF.

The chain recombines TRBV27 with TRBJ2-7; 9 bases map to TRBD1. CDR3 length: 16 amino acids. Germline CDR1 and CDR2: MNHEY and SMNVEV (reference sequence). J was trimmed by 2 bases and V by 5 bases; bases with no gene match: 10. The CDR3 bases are TGTGCCAGCAGTCCAGTAAGGGGGACAGGGACCTACGAGCAGTACTTC. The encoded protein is CASSPVRGTGTYEQYF.

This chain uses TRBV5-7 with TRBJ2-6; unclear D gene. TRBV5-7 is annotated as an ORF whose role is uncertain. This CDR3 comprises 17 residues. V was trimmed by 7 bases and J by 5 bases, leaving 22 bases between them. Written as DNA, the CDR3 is TGTGCCAGCGCACCGGATTGCGTACAAAGTCGGGCCAACGTCCTGACTTTC. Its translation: CASAPDCVQSRANVLTF.

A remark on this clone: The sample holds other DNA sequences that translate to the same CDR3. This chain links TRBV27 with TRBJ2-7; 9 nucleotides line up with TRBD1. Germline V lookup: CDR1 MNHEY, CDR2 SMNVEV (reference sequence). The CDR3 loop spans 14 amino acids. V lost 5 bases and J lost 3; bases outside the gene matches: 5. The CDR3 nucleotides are TGTGCCAGCAGTCTAACGACAGGGGGCTACGAGCAGTACTTC. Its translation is CASSLTTGGYEQYF.

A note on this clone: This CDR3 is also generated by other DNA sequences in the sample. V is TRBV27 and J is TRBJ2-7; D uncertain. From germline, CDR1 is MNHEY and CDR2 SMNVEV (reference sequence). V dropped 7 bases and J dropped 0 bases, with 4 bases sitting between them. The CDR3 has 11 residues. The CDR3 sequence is CASTSSYEQYF. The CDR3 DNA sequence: TGTGCCAGCACCAGCTCCTACGAGCAGTACTTC.

CDR3 in DNA: TGCGCCAGCAGCGATTGGGACCCCAACGGGGAGCAGTACTTC. It translates to CASSDWDPNGEQYF. The rearrangement joins TRBV10-1 to TRBJ2-7, with D possibly being TRBD1 or TRBD2 (5 bases each). This CDR3 is built from 14 residues. V lost 6 bases and J 7 bases, leaving 19 bases between the germline ends. Germline V gene lookup returns CDR1 WNHNN and CDR2 SYGVQD (reference sequence).

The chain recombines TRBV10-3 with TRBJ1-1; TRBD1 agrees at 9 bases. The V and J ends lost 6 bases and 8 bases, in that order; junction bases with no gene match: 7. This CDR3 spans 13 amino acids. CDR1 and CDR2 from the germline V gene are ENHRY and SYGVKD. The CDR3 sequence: CAIRDPDRGEAFF. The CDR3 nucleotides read TGTGCCATCAGGGATCCGGACAGGGGAGAAGCTTTCTTT.

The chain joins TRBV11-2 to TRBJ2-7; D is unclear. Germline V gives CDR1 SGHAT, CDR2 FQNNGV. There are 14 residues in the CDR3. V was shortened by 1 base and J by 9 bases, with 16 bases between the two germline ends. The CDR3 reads CASSLVGSLATQYF. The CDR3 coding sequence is TGTGCCAGCAGCTTAGTGGGCTCCCTGGCAACGCAGTACTTC. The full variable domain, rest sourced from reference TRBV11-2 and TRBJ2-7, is EAGVAQSPRYKIIEKRQSVAFWCNPISGHATLYWYQQILGQGPKLLIQFQNNGVVDDSQLPKDRFSAERLKGVDSTLKIQPAKLEDSAVYLCASSLVGSLATQYFGPGTRLTVT.

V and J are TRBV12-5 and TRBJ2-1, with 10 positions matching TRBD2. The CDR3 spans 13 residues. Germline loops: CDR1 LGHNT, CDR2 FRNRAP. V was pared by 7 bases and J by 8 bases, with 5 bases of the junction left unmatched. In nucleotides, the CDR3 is TGTGCTAGTGCCTCTAGCGGGAGTTATGAGCAGTTCTTC. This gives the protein CASASSGSYEQFF.